The clone carrying this TCR beta chain was seen repeatedly, ten times or more. PBMCs came from 10 ml of fresh peripheral blood. The sample belongs to a study of Graves' ophthalmopathy and Graves' hyperthyroidism. The wider study: There was a collection of peripheral blood at initial diagnosis, before any treatment.

CDR3 regions of TCR beta were amplified from RNA transcripts. The library came from an HTBI-primed first-round RT-PCR and a second-round multiplex PCR. MiXCR, applied by TCRdb to the multiplex PCR reads, yields one record per CDR3 protein. The sample comprises fewer than 600,000 distinct CDR3 sequences, 13% to 15% of which are singletons, and about 9.4% rests with the top ten. Input material: blood. This TCR came from a woman aged 25-40 years with Graves' ophthalmopathy.

The CDR3, as DNA: TGCGCCAGCAGCGCGGGCCCGGGACGGGAGGAGCAGTACTTC. Its translation is CASSAGPGREEQYF. The V call is TRBV5-1, the J call TRBJ2-7; a possible D gene is TRBD2 (6 bases). This CDR3 region has 14 residues. Germline lookup yields CDR1 SGHRS and CDR2 YFSETQ. V shed 4 bases and J shed 7 bases, with 18 bases lying between them.